This is a list of T cell receptor beta chains from one sample in a study of control samples from healthy donors and cancer patients. Libraries were prepared by immunoSEQ multiplex PCR; TCRdb keeps only in-frame clonotypes and omits some of them. The table includes some 130,000 clones, roughly 90% detected once. Material: blood. These receptors originate from a woman aged 50 to 65 in good health. Both conserved end residues are part of each CDR3. D genes are given only for firm matches. Part of the rows lack a size; the others show once, few, many or a class for expanded clones.

V gene	D gene	J gene	clone size	CDR3 protein	CDR3 DNA
TRBV19	NA	TRBJ1-5	NA	CASSILENQPQHF	TGTGCCAGTAGTATCTTGGAGAATCAGCCCCAGCATTTT
TRBV9	NA	TRBJ1-5	few	CASSSVDNQPQHF	TGTGCCAGCAGCTCCGTGGACAATCAGCCCCAGCATTTT
TRBV6-5	NA	TRBJ1-1	NA	CASRTTVPEAFF	TGTGCCAGCAGAACTACAGTACCTGAAGCTTTCTTT
TRBV10-1	NA	TRBJ2-2	NA	CASSGSGIGELFF	TGCGCCAGCAGTGGGTCTGGGATCGGGGAGCTGTTTTTT
TRBV5-4	TRBD2	TRBJ2-3	NA	CASSSTSGGSTDTQYF	TGTGCCAGCAGCTCCACTAGCGGGGGGAGCACAGATACGCAGTATTTT
TRBV12-3/TRBV12-4	NA	TRBJ1-1	NA	CASSFSLVAFF	TGTGCCAGCAGTTTTAGTCTGGTAGCTTTCTTT
TRBV3-1/TRBV3-2	TRBD1	TRBJ1-2	NA	CASSQRGTGWGGGYTF	TGTGCCAGCAGCCAAAGGGGGACAGGGTGGGGGGGAGGCTACACCTTC
TRBV18	TRBD2	TRBJ2-1	NA	CASSPDPGGDEQFF	TGTGCCAGCTCACCCGACCCGGGGGGTGATGAGCAGTTCTTC
TRBV10-3	NA	TRBJ2-3	NA	CAITSNPTDTQYF	TGTGCCATTACTAGCAACCCCACAGATACGCAGTATTTT
TRBV19	TRBD1	TRBJ1-3	NA	CASRTGGERLSGNTIYF	TGTGCCAGTAGAACAGGGGGAGAGCGACTCTCTGGAAACACCATATATTTT
TRBV6-1	TRBD2	TRBJ2-7	NA	CASSEAGTSFNEQYF	TGTGCCAGCAGTGAAGCGGGGACTAGCTTTAACGAGCAGTACTTC
TRBV19	NA	TRBJ2-7	NA	CASSMDYGEQYF	TGTGCCAGTAGTATGGACTACGGGGAGCAGTACTTC
TRBV5-1	NA	TRBJ2-1	NA	CASSLWDNEQFF	TGCGCCAGCAGCTTGTGGGACAATGAGCAGTTCTTC
TRBV27	NA	TRBJ1-6	once	CASRRGPNNSPLHF	TGTGCCAGCAGAAGAGGACCCAATAATTCACCCCTCCACTTT
TRBV6-6	NA	TRBJ2-7	once	CASSESFYEQYF	TGTGCCAGCAGCGAGAGCTTCTACGAGCAGTACTTC
TRBV24-1	NA	TRBJ2-5	NA	CATSNGDRYQETQYF	TGTGCCACCAGTAACGGGGATCGATACCAAGAGACCCAGTACTTC
TRBV2	NA	TRBJ1-1	NA	CASKDNGNTEAFF	TGTGCCAGCAAGGACAACGGGAACACTGAAGCTTTCTTT
TRBV29-1	NA	TRBJ2-6	NA	CSVASPSGANVLTF	TGCAGCGTTGCTTCCCCCTCTGGGGCCAACGTCCTGACTTTC
TRBV28	NA	TRBJ2-7	NA	CASSLYARGSAGNYEQYF	TGTGCCAGCAGTTTATACGCCCGTGGATCGGCGGGAAACTACGAGCAGTACTTC
TRBV2	NA	TRBJ1-4	few	CASSEFSIWRNEKLFF	TGTGCCAGCAGTGAATTTTCGATCTGGAGAAATGAAAAACTGTTTTTT
TRBV12-3/TRBV12-4	NA	TRBJ2-7	NA	CASRGGVGYEQYF	TGTGCCAGTCGAGGGGGGGTAGGCTACGAGCAGTACTTC
TRBV5-1	NA	TRBJ2-3	NA	CASSLAPTSTDTQYF	TGCGCCAGCAGCTTGGCCCCGACTAGCACAGATACGCAGTATTTT
TRBV13	NA	TRBJ2-3	NA	CASSPGTDTQYF	TGTGCCAGCAGCCCAGGGACAGATACGCAGTATTTT
TRBV6-5	NA	TRBJ1-2	NA	CASTPTRGNYGYTF	TGTGCCAGCACCCCAACGAGAGGGAACTATGGCTACACCTTC
TRBV6-1	TRBD1	TRBJ1-6	once	CASSETGGRNSPLHF	TGTGCCAGCAGTGAAACAGGGGGGCGGAATTCACCCCTCCACTTT
TRBV27	NA	TRBJ2-5	NA	CASSLGGGPQETQYF	TGTGCCAGCAGCCTTGGGGGGGGGCCCCAAGAGACCCAGTACTTC